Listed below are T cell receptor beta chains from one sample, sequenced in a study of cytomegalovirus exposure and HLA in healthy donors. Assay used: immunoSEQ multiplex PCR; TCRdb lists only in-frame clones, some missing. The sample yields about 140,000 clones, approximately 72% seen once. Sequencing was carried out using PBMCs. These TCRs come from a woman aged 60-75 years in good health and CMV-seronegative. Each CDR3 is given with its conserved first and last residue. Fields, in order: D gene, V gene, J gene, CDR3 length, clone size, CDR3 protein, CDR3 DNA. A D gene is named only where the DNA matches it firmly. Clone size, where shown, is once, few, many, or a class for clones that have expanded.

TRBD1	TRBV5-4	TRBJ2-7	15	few	CASSFAGQGGNEQYF	TGTGCCAGCAGCTTTGCGGGACAGGGGGGGAACGAGCAGTACTTC
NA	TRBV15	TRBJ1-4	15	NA	CATSREIQGSEKLFF	TGTGCCACCAGCAGAGAAATACAGGGATCTGAAAAACTGTTTTTT
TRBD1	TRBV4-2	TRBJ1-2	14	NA	CASSQVGQGEGYTF	TGTGCCAGCAGCCAAGTCGGACAGGGGGAAGGCTACACCTTC
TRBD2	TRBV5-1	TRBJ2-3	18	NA	CASSLTSGGFLSTDTQYF	TGCGCCAGCAGCTTGACTAGCGGGGGTTTCCTCAGCACAGATACGCAGTATTTT
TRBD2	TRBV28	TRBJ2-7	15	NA	CASSPRTSGAYEQYF	TGTGCCAGCAGTCCCCGGACTAGCGGGGCATACGAGCAGTACTTC
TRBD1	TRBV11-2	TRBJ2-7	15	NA	CASRPTGTGHYEQYF	TGTGCCAGCAGGCCTACCGGGACAGGGCACTACGAGCAGTACTTC
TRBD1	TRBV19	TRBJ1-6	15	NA	CASRAGGSYNSPLHF	TGTGCCAGTAGGGCAGGGGGCTCCTATAATTCACCCCTCCACTTT
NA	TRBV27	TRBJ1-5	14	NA	CASSLSRSNQPQHF	TGTGCCAGCAGTTTATCCCGGAGCAATCAGCCCCAGCATTTT
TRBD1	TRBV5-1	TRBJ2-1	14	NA	CASSLDRGAIGQFF	TGCGCCAGCAGCTTGGACAGGGGCGCAATCGGGCAGTTCTTC
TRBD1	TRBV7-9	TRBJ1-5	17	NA	CSSSLNGGTGDNQPQHF	TGTTCCAGCAGCTTAAACGGTGGGACAGGGGACAATCAGCCCCAGCATTTT
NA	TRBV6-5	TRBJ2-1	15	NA	CASSYSQGSYNEQFF	TGTGCCAGCAGTTACTCGCAGGGCTCGTACAATGAGCAGTTCTTC
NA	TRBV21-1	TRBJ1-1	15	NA	CASSLKGQINTEAFF	TGTGCCAGCAGCCTAAAGGGACAGATAAACACTGAAGCTTTCTTT
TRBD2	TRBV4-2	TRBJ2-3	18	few	CASSQAGLAGLGTDTQYF	TGTGCCAGCAGCCAGGCGGGACTAGCGGGCCTAGGCACAGATACGCAGTATTTT
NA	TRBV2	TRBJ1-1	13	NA	CASNRVVNTEAFF	TGTGCCAGCAATCGGGTAGTGAACACTGAAGCTTTCTTT
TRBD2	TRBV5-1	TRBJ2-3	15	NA	CASSLRLAGTDTQYF	TGCGCCAGCAGCTTGAGACTAGCGGGCACAGATACGCAGTATTTT
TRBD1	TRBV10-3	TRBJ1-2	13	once	CAISGQGNYGYTF	TGTGCCATCAGTGGACAGGGGAACTATGGCTACACCTTC
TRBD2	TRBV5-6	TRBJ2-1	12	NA	CASSFASGEQFF	TGTGCCAGCAGCTTTGCTAGCGGTGAGCAGTTCTTC
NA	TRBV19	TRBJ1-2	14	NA	CATKTTSAGYGYTF	TGTGCCACCAAGACAACCTCGGCAGGCTATGGCTACACCTTC
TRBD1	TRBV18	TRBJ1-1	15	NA	CASSRNRGTGTEAFF	TGTGCCAGCTCACGGAACAGGGGGACGGGGACTGAAGCTTTCTTT
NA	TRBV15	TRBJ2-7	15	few	CATSLGGRVGAEQYF	TGTGCCACCAGTCTAGGGGGGAGGGTTGGAGCCGAGCAGTACTTC